What follows is one T cell receptor beta chain and its context. What it binds is unknown. This sample was taken from a study of liver allograft versus peripheral blood T cells. Study-level background: Recipients' peripheral blood T cell receptor repertoires were compared with those in transplanted livers. Study-wide results and limits: The authors reported that T cell receptor repertoires inside liver allografts differed from those in peripheral blood.

CDR3 size: 14 residues. Germline V gene lookup returns CDR1 LNHDA and CDR2 SQIVND (reference sequence). The V segment lost 5 bases and the J segment 3 bases; nucleotides outside the gene matches: 6. TCRdb recomputed calls from the reads with MiXCR, one row per CDR3 protein. The sample has roughly 11,000 distinct CDR3 sequences, 23% seen once. This TCR was recovered from a human patient who had a liver transplant. Some T cells may be provided by the graft donor. The rearrangement links TRBV19 to TRBJ2-7; 8 bases match TRBD1. CDR3 sequence: CASSASGTGYEQYF. CDR3 nucleotides: TGTGCCAGTAGTGCATCCGGGACAGGCTACGAGCAGTACTTC.